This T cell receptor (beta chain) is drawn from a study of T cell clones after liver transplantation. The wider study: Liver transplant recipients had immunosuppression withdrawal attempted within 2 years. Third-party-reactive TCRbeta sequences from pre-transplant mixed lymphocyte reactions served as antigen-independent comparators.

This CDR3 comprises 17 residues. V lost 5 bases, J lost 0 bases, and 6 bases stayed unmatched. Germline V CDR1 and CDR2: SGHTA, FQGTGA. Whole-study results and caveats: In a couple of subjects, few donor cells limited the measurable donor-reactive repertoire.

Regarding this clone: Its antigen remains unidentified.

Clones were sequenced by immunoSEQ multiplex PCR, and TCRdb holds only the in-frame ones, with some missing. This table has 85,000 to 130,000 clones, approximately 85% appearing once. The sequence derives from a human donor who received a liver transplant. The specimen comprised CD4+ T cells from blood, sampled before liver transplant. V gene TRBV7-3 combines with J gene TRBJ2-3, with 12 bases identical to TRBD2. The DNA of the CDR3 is TGTGCCAGCAGCCGAGAAGGGACTAGCGGGAGCACAGATACGCAGTATTTT. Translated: CASSREGTSGSTDTQYF. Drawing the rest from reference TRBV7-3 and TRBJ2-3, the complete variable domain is GAGVSQTPSNKVTEKGKYVELRCDPISGHTALYWYRQSLGQGPEFLIYFQGTGAADDSGLPNDRFFAVRPEGSVSTLKIQRTERGDSAVYLCASSREGTSGSTDTQYFGPGTRLTVL.